The rows below give T cell receptor beta chains drawn from one sample of a study of blood T cell repertoires in COVID-19. Only in-frame clones appear in the TCRdb table, and some are missing; sequencing was by immunoSEQ multiplex PCR. Of about 300,000 clones detected, roughly 86% appear once; the ten largest clones hold approximately 1.8%. The sequencing input was peripheral blood. These receptors originate from a woman aged 25 to 45 with COVID-19, enrolled during active disease. Both conserved end residues are part of each CDR3. The D gene is left open where the match is weak. A row's size may be missing; if present it is once, few, many or a size class.

-,13,-,TRBV2,TRBJ1-2,TGTGCCAGCAGCCCACAGGGAAGTCGTGGCTACACCTTC,CASSPQGSRGYTF
-,14,TRBD1,TRBV28,TRBJ1-2,TGTGCCAGCAGATCCATGGGACAGGGCTATGGCTACACCTTC,CASRSMGQGYGYTF
-,16,TRBD2,TRBV9,TRBJ2-2,TGTGCCAGCAGCGCGGGACTAGCGGGGGTGGACGGGGAGCTGTTTTTT,CASSAGLAGVDGELFF
-,13,-,TRBV30,TRBJ1-4,TGTGCCTGGAGTTACAGGGAGGGTGAAAAACTGTTTTTT,CAWSYREGEKLFF
-,13,-,TRBV10-3,TRBJ2-3,TGTGCCATCAGTGGGCAAACCACAGATACGCAGTATTTT,CAISGQTTDTQYF
-,13,TRBD1,TRBV7-2,TRBJ1-2,TGTGCCAGCAGCTCTCGACAGGGTGGCGGCTACACCTTC,CASSSRQGGGYTF
-,15,TRBD1,TRBV7-2,TRBJ1-3,TGTGCCAGCAGCCCCCCAGGGGGCGCAGGAAACACCATATATTTT,CASSPPGGAGNTIYF
-,13,-,TRBV19,TRBJ1-1,TGTGCCAGTAATTTCCGGGGTAACACTGAAGCTTTCTTT,CASNFRGNTEAFF
once,13,-,TRBV30,TRBJ1-1,TGTGCCTGCTCGGAGTCCATGAACACTGAAGCTTTCTTT,CACSESMNTEAFF
-,15,-,TRBV13,TRBJ1-1,TGTGCCAGCAGCTCCACAGGGAGCCCGAACACTGAAGCTTTCTTT,CASSSTGSPNTEAFF
-,14,TRBD2,TRBV18,TRBJ2-5,TGTGCCAGCTCACCTAGCGGGGCCGGGGAGACCCAGTACTTC,CASSPSGAGETQYF
-,16,-,TRBV14,TRBJ1-6,TGTGCCAGCAGCTCCCGGCCCGGGGGGCCGGAGTCACCCCTCCACTTT,CASSSRPGGPESPLHF
-,15,TRBD2,TRBV3-1/TRBV3-2,TRBJ2-3,TGTGCCAGCAGCGTACAGACTAGCGGGGGAGATACGCAGTATTTT,CASSVQTSGGDTQYF
once,16,TRBD2,TRBV5-4,TRBJ2-5,TGTGCCAGCAGCGCAAAACTGGGACTAGCATCGGAGACCCAGTACTTC,CASSAKLGLASETQYF
-,16,-,TRBV28,TRBJ1-5,TGTGCCAGCAGAGATCAAAACTACAGGGAGCCTCAGCCCCAGCATTTT,CASRDQNYREPQPQHF
-,14,TRBD1,TRBV5-1,TRBJ1-1,TGCGCCAGCAGCAACACAGGGGGAGGCACTGAAGCTTTCTTT,CASSNTGGGTEAFF
-,17,TRBD1,TRBV11-2,TRBJ2-5,TGTGCCAGCAGGGGATGGAGTGCTACAGGGGACCAAGAGACCCAGTACTTC,CASRGWSATGDQETQYF
-,13,TRBD1,TRBV24-1,TRBJ1-2,TGTGCCACGGCGGGACAGGGGGGCTATGGCTACACCTTC,CATAGQGGYGYTF
-,14,-,TRBV4-3,TRBJ2-5,TGCGCCAGCAGCCAAGATTCCAGGGCAGAGACCCAGTACTTC,CASSQDSRAETQYF
-,14,-,TRBV11-1,TRBJ2-5,TGTGCCAGCAGCTTAGCAGGGGAGGCGGAGACCCAGTACTTC,CASSLAGEAETQYF
-,16,-,TRBV5-4,TRBJ2-3,TGTGCCAGCAGCTTGTTGGGGCGGCCGATCACAGATACGCAGTATTTT,CASSLLGRPITDTQYF
-,17,-,TRBV7-8,TRBJ2-7,TGTGCCAGCAGCTTAGCGATGGGGGCGGGGGTTTCCTACGAGCAGTACTTC,CASSLAMGAGVSYEQYF
-,11,-,TRBV6-6,TRBJ1-2,TGTGCCAGCAGTTACCTCCGGGGCTACACCTTC,CASSYLRGYTF
-,16,-,TRBV5-6,TRBJ2-6,TGTGCCAGCAGCCGCAACGGACTCTCTGGGGCCAACGTCCTGACTTTC,CASSRNGLSGANVLTF
-,16,-,TRBV18,TRBJ2-1,TGTGCCAGCTCACCACCAGCTAGCCCTACCTACAATGAGCAGTTCTTC,CASSPPASPTYNEQFF
-,14,TRBD2,TRBV5-4,TRBJ2-3,TGTGCCGTGACTAGCGGAGCCCTCACAGATACGCAGTATTTT,CAVTSGALTDTQYF
-,13,-,TRBV12-3/TRBV12-4,TRBJ1-4,TGTGCCAGCAGTCGGGGATATAATGAAAAACTGTTTTTT,CASSRGYNEKLFF
few,17,-,TRBV19,TRBJ1-6,TGTGCCAGTAGTATGCTGACGAGGAGCTCCTATAATTCACCCCTCCACTTT,CASSMLTRSSYNSPLHF
-,15,TRBD1,TRBV5-1,TRBJ2-2,TGCGCCAGCAGCTTGGTGGCAGGGGGAACCGGGGAGCTGTTTTTT,CASSLVAGGTGELFF
-,14,-,TRBV7-9,TRBJ2-7,TGTGCCAGCAGCACTTCTTCCGGGGCCTACGAGCAGTACTTC,CASSTSSGAYEQYF
-,13,TRBD2,TRBV29-1,TRBJ2-1,TGCAGCGTGACCGGGACTAGCAATGATGAGCAGTTCTTC,CSVTGTSNDEQFF
-,14,TRBD1,TRBV5-4,TRBJ1-2,TGTGCCAGCAGCCTGAACCGGGACAGCTATGGCTACACCTTC,CASSLNRDSYGYTF
-,14,-,TRBV11-2,TRBJ1-5,TGTGCCAGCAGCGATAGCCGGGTTAATCAGCCCCAGCATTTT,CASSDSRVNQPQHF
-,14,-,TRBV10-3,TRBJ2-5,TGTGCCATCAGTGACCCACAGGGAGCAGAGACCCAGTACTTC,CAISDPQGAETQYF
-,14,-,TRBV5-1,TRBJ1-6,TGCGCCAGCAGCCCCCCGGGGGGGAATTCACCCCTCCACTTT,CASSPPGGNSPLHF
few,15,TRBD2,TRBV2,TRBJ2-3,TGTGCCAGCAAACGTAGCGGGGGGGCCGGAGATACGCAGTATTTT,CASKRSGGAGDTQYF
-,12,-,TRBV5-1,TRBJ1-2,TGCGCCAGCAGCTTGGACATCAGTGGCTACACCTTC,CASSLDISGYTF
-,14,-,TRBV6-6,TRBJ1-5,TGTGCCAGCCTCAAGAACGCCCAGAATCAGCCCCAGCATTTT,CASLKNAQNQPQHF
-,11,-,TRBV10-2,TRBJ1-1,TGCGCCAGCAGTGCTGGCATTGAAGCTTTCTTT,CASSAGIEAFF
-,14,TRBD1,TRBV2,TRBJ2-3,TGTGCCGCGCCCCCGGGACAGGGCCTTCATACGCAGTATTTT,CAAPPGQGLHTQYF
-,17,-,TRBV6-2/TRBV6-3,TRBJ1-4,TGTGCCAGCAGTTACTCAACCATCATCGGACAGCCAGAAAAACTGTTTTTT,CASSYSTIIGQPEKLFF
-,15,-,TRBV29-1,TRBJ1-1,TGCAGCGCCGTAGGCGGTGACAGTATGAACACTGAAGCTTTCTTT,CSAVGGDSMNTEAFF
-,18,-,TRBV19,TRBJ2-5,TGTGCCAGTAGTATTGGGGGGCGTCTAAGAGCGGGGTCAGAGACCCAGTACTTC,CASSIGGRLRAGSETQYF
-,13,-,TRBV7-9,TRBJ1-2,TGTGCCAGCAGCCCTGACACGGTCGGTGGCTACACCTTC,CASSPDTVGGYTF
-,14,-,TRBV4-1,TRBJ2-3,TGCGCCAGCAGTGGGGCACAGAACACAGATACGCAGTATTTT,CASSGAQNTDTQYF
-,14,-,TRBV7-6,TRBJ1-2,TGTGCCAGCAGCCCCCTGGGGGGACTCTATGGCTACACCTTC,CASSPLGGLYGYTF
once,12,-,TRBV5-4,TRBJ1-1,TGTGCCAGCAGCTCGTCGGGAAGGAAAGCTTTCTTT,CASSSSGRKAFF
once,17,TRBD2,TRBV7-9,TRBJ2-3,TGTGCCAGCAGCTTATCCCTCGGACTAGCGAAAACAGATACGCAGTATTTT,CASSLSLGLAKTDTQYF
-,15,TRBD1,TRBV9,TRBJ2-2,TGTGCCAGCAGCGCACGGACAGGGGGGACCGGGGAGCTGTTTTTT,CASSARTGGTGELFF
-,17,-,TRBV21-1,TRBJ1-6,TGTGCCAGCAGCAAAGCGCAGATCAGGGTCTATAATTCACCCCTCCACTTT,CASSKAQIRVYNSPLHF
-,13,-,TRBV28,TRBJ2-2,TGTGCCAGCAGTTCGTCAGTGACCGGGGAGCTGTTTTTT,CASSSSVTGELFF
-,14,TRBD1,TRBV19,TRBJ1-2,TGTGCCAGTACTCCTCAGGGGGGCATGGAGGGCTACACCTTC,CASTPQGGMEGYTF
-,15,TRBD2,TRBV5-6,TRBJ2-1,TGTGCCAGCAGCTTGGGACTAGCGTTGGGCAATGAGCAGTTCTTC,CASSLGLALGNEQFF
-,16,TRBD2,TRBV3-1/TRBV3-2,TRBJ2-3,TGTGCCAGCAGCCAGACTAGCGGGGGGGGCACAGATACGCAGTATTTT,CASSQTSGGGTDTQYF
-,14,TRBD1,TRBV6-6,TRBJ1-2,TGTGCCAGCAGCCCCGGACAGGGGGCAGGTGGCTACACCTTC,CASSPGQGAGGYTF
once,16,TRBD2,TRBV11-3,TRBJ2-7,TGTGCCAGCAGCTTAAGGACTAGCGGGGGGTCCAACGAGCAGTACTTC,CASSLRTSGGSNEQYF
-,14,-,TRBV6-5,TRBJ1-6,TGTGCCAGCAGCGAGGGCAACTATAATTCACCCCTCCACTTT,CASSEGNYNSPLHF
-,17,TRBD2,TRBV19,TRBJ2-3,TGTGCCAGTAGTATTCGGGGACTAGCGGGCGGCACAGATACGCAGTATTTT,CASSIRGLAGGTDTQYF
-,12,-,TRBV12-3/TRBV12-4,TRBJ2-1,TGTGCCAGCAGAAGCGGGTACAATGAGCAGTTCTTC,CASRSGYNEQFF
-,17,TRBD2,TRBV12-5,TRBJ2-1,TGTGCTAGTGGTTTGATCGTTAGCGGGGGGGTAAACAATGAGCAGTTCTTC,CASGLIVSGGVNNEQFF